In this sample, the clone carrying this T cell receptor (beta chain) turned up a few times. Its antigen is undetermined. This record comes from a study of shared clonotypes between healthy human individuals. The study's findings and limits: Among a few donors, about 5% of naive CD4 clonotypes were found in common.

Using immunoSEQ multiplex PCR, the repertoire was profiled, and TCRdb retains in-frame clones only, with some absent. Counted here are 300,000 to 350,000 clones, less than 85% occurring once; the ten biggest clones make up under 11%. CDR1 is SGHNT, CDR2 YYREEE, per germline (reference sequence). With 2 bases removed from V and 11 bases from J, the gap between germline ends came to 19 bases. The CDR3 totals 14 residues. The sequence was collected from a man in his thirties or forties in good health. Material: memory CD4+ T cells sorted from blood. As to subset: CD45RA-negative fraction. The chain combines TRBV5-4 with TRBJ2-5; D is undetermined. CDR3 amino acids: CASSFGSDFSPQYF. For the CDR3, the DNA is TGTGCCAGCAGCTTTGGCAGCGATTTTAGTCCGCAGTACTTC.